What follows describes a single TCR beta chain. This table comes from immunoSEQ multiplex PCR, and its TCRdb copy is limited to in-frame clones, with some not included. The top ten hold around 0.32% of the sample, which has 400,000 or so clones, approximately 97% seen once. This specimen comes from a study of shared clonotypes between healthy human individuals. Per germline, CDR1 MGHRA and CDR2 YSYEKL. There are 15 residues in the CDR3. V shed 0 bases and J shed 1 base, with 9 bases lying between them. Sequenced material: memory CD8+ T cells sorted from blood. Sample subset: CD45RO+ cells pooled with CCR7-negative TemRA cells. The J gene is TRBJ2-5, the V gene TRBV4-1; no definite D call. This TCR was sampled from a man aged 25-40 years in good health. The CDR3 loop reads CASSQDNRAQETQYF. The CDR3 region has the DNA TGCGCCAGCAGCCAAGATAACCGGGCCCAAGAGACCCAGTACTTC.